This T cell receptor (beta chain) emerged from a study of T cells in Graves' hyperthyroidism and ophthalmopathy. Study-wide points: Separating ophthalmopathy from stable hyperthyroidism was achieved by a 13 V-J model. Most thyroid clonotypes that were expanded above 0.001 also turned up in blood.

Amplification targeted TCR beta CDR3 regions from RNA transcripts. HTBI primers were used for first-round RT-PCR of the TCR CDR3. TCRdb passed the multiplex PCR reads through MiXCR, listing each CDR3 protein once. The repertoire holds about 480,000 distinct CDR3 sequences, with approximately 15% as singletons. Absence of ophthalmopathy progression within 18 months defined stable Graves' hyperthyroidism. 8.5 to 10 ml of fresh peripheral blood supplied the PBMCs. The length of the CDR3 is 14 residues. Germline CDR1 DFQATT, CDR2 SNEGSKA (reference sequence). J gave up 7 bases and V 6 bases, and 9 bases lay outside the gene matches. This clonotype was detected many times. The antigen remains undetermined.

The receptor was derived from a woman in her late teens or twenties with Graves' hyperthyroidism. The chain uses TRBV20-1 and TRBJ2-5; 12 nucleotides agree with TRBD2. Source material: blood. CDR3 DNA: TGCAGTGCCTTGCTAGCGGGAGGGCCCGGGACCCAGTACTTC. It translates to CSALLAGGPGTQYF.